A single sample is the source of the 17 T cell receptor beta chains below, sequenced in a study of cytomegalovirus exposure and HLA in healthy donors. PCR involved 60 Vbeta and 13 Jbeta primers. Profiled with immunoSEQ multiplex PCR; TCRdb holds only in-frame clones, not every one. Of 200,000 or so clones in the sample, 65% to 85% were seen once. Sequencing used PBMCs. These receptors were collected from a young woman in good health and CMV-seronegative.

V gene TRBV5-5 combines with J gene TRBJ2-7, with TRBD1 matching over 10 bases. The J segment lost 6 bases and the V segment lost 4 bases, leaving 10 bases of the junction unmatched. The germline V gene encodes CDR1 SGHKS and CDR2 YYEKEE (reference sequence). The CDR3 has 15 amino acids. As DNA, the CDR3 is TGTGCCAGCAGCGAGAGACAGGGGGCGTTCTCCGAGCAGTACTTC. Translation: CASSERQGAFSEQYF.

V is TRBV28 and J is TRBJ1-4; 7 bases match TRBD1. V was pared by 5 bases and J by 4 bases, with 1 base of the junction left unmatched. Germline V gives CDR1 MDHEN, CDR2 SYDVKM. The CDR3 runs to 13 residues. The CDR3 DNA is TGTGCCAGCAGTGACAGGGTTAATGAAAAACTGTTTTTT. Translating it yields CASSDRVNEKLFF.

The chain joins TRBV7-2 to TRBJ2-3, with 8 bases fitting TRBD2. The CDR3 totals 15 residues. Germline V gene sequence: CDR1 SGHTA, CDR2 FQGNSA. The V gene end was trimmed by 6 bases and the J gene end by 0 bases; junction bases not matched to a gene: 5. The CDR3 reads CASRLAGPSTDTQYF. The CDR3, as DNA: TGTGCCAGCAGGCTAGCGGGCCCTAGCACAGATACGCAGTATTTT.

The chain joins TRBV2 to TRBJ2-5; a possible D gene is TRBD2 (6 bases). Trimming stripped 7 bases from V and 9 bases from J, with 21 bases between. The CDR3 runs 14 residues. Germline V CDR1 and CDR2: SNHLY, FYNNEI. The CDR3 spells CASTFNSGPEAQYF. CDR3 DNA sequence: TGTGCCAGCACCTTTAACAGCGGGCCTGAGGCCCAGTACTTC.

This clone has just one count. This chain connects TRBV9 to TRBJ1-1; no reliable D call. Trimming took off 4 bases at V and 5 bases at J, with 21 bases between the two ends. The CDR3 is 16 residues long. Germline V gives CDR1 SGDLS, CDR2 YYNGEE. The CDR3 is CASSPLQVAVSTEAFF. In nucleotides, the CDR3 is TGTGCCAGCAGCCCCCTGCAGGTGGCAGTATCGACTGAAGCTTTCTTT.

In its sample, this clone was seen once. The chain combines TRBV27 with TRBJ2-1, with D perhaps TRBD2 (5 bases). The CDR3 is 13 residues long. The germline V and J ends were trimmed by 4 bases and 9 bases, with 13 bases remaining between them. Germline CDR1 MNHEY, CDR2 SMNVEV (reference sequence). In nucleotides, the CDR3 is TGTGCCAGCAGTTCACCGGGTCGGGGTGAGCAGTTCTTC. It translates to CASSSPGRGEQFF.

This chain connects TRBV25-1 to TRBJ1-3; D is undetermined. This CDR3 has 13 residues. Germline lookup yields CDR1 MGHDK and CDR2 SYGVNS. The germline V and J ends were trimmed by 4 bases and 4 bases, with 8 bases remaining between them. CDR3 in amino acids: CASSGSGGNTIYF. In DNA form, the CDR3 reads TGTGCCAGCAGTGGCTCGGGGGGAAACACCATATATTTT.

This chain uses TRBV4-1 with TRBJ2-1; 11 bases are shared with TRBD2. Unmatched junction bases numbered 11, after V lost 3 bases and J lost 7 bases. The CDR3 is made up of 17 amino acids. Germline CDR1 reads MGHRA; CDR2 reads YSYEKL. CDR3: CASSQLIAGGLINEQFF. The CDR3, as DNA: TGCGCCAGCAGCCAGCTTATAGCGGGGGGGCTTATAAATGAGCAGTTCTTC.

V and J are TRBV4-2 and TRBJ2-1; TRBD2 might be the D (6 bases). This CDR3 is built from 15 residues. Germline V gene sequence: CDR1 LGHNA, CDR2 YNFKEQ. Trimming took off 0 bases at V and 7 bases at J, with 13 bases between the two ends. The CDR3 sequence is CASSQEAGWGNEQFF. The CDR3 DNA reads TGTGCCAGCAGCCAAGAGGCGGGATGGGGTAATGAGCAGTTCTTC.

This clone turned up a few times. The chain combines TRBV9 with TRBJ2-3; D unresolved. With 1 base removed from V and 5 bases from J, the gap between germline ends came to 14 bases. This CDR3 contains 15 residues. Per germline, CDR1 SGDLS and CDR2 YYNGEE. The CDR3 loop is CASSVFSSPLDTQYF. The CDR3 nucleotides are TGTGCCAGCAGCGTATTTTCTAGTCCCTTAGATACGCAGTATTTT.

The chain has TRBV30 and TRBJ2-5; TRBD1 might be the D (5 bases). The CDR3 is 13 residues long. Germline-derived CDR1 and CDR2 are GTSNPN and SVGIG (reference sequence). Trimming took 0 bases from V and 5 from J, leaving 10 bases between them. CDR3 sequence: CAWSVGAVETQYF. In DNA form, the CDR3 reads TGTGCCTGGAGTGTAGGGGCCGTGGAGACCCAGTACTTC.

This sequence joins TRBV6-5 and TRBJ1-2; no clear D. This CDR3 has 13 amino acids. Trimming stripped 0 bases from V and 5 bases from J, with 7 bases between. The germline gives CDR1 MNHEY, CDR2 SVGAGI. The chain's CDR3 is CASSYSESYGYTF. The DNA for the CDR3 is TGTGCCAGCAGTTACTCTGAGAGTTATGGCTACACCTTC.

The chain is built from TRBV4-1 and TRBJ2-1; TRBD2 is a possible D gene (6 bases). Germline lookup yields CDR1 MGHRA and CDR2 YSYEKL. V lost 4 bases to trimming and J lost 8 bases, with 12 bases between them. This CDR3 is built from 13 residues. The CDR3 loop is CASSPGLSYEQFF. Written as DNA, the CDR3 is TGCGCCAGCAGCCCAGGACTAAGCTATGAGCAGTTCTTC.

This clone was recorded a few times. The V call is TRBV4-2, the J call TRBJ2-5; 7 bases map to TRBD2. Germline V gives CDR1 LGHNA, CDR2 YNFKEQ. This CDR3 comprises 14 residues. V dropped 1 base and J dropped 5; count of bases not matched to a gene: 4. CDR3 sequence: CASSQAGGAETQYF. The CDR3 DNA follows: TGTGCCAGCAGCCAAGCGGGAGGAGCGGAGACCCAGTACTTC.

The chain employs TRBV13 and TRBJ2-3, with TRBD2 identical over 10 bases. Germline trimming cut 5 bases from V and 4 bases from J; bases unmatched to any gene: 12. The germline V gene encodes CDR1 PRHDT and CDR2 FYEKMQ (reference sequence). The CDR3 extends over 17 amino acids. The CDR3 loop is CASSLQTSGVEADTQYF. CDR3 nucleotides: TGTGCCAGCAGCCTACAAACTAGCGGGGTAGAGGCAGATACGCAGTATTTT.

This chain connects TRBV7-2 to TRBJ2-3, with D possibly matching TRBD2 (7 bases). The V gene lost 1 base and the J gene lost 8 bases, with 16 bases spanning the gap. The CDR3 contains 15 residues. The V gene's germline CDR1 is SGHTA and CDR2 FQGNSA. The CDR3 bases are TGTGCCAGCAGCTTAGTTTGGGGGGAGGGGGGTACGCAGTATTTT. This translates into CASSLVWGEGGTQYF.

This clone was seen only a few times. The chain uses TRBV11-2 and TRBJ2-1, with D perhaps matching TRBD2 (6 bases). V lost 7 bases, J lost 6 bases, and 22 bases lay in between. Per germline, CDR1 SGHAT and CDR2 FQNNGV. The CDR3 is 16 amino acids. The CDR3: CASTDGGLGRFNEQFF. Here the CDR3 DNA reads TGTGCCAGCACCGATGGCGGGCTAGGGAGGTTCAATGAGCAGTTCTTC. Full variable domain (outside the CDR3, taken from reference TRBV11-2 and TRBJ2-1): EAGVAQSPRYKIIEKRQSVAFWCNPISGHATLYWYQQILGQGPKLLIQFQNNGVVDDSQLPKDRFSAERLKGVDSTLKIQPAKLEDSAVYLCASTDGGLGRFNEQFFGPGTRLTVL.